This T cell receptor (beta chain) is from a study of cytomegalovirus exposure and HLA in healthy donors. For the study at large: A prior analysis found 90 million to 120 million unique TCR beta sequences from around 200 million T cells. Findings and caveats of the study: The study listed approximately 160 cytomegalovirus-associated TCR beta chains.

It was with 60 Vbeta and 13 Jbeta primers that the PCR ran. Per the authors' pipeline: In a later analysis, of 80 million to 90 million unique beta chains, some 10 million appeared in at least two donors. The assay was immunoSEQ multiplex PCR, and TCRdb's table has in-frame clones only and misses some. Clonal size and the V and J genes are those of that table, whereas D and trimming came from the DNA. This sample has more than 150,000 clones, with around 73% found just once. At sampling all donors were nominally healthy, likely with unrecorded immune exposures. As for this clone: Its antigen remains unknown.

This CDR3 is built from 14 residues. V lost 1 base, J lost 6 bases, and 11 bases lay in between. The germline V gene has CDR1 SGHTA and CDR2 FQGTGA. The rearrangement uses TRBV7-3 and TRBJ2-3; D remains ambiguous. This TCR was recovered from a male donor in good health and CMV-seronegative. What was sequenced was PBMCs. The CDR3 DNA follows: TGTGCCAGCAGCTTAAGGGCCTCCCCTGATACGCAGTATTTT. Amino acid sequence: CASSLRASPDTQYF.